This entry features one TCR beta chain sequence. Its antigen is unknown. MiXCR, applied by TCRdb to the 5' RACE reads, yields one record per CDR3 protein. The sample has 250,000 or so distinct CDR3 sequences, 20% to 30% seen once; the top ten hold approximately 0.61%. The record originates from a study of CD8 T cells in ankylosing spondylitis. General study findings and limits: About 8 highly homologous variants made up a TCR beta motif, and this motif appeared characteristic of ankylosing spondylitis blood.

The sequenced sample consisted of blood, either unsorted or a sorted T cell fraction (not recorded which). This clonotype originated in a male donor with ankylosing spondylitis or in good health (not recorded which).

The DNA of the CDR3 is TGCGCCAGCAGCTTGCGGGACAGCCCCTACAATGAGCAGTTCTTC. Its protein is CASSLRDSPYNEQFF. V gene TRBV5-1 combines with J gene TRBJ2-1; the match to TRBD1 covers 7 bases. Germline loops: CDR1 SGHRS, CDR2 YFSETQ. V lost 1 base, J lost 2 bases, and 3 bases stayed unmatched. The CDR3 sequence is 15 residues long.